The T cell receptor beta chain under discussion was sequenced for a study of cytomegalovirus exposure and HLA in healthy donors. Study-wide results and limits: The majority of TCR sequences were rare, yet some public TCRs appeared in many donors.

The PCR ran on 60 Vbeta and 13 Jbeta primers. The protocol was immunoSEQ multiplex PCR, while the TCRdb copy is restricted to in-frame clones and leaves out a portion. The sample contains about 170,000 clones, roughly four fifths of which appear only once. Germline-derived CDR1 and CDR2 are SGHAT and FQNNGV. The CDR3 length is 13 residues. Trimming cost V 0 bases and J 9 bases, with 9 bases left between them. This clone was picked up a small number of times. What it binds is unknown. This sequence joins TRBV11-2 and TRBJ1-5; D not resolved. The sequenced sample consisted of PBMCs. This clonotype was obtained from a female donor in good health and CMV-seronegative. Here the CDR3 DNA reads TGTGCCAGCAGCTTAGAGGGCGTCGGGCCCCAGCATTTT. This sequence encodes CASSLEGVGPQHF.